The clone carrying this T cell receptor beta chain came up a few times. Its target is not known. The entry originates in a study of beta chain features in type 1 diabetes. For the study at large: Healthy donors and patients showed comparable age, gender and cell yields. Points from the study as a whole: Insertions at VDJ junctions were less frequent in type 1 diabetes patients. These patients also deleted more nucleotides at the same junctions. Any role of HLA type in TCRB rearrangement remained unresolved here. A PCR bias possibly favoring shorter templates would apply equally to patients and controls.

Per the germline V gene, CDR1 is SQVTM and CDR2 is ANQGSEA. The CDR3 consists of 14 residues. V shed 4 bases, J shed 5 bases, and the junction held 10 bases outside the gene matches. Isolated RNA was reverse transcribed in full, so expressed TCRB transcripts were sequenced. Profiling relied on immunoSEQ multiplex PCR, and the TCRdb table lists in-frame clones only, not all of them. Here the sample spans approximately 380,000 clones, about 16% being singletons. The sample was naive CD4+ T cells from blood. V is TRBV29-1 and J is TRBJ2-5; 7 bases match TRBD1. This receptor was taken from a woman aged 18-30 years in good health. The CDR3 nucleotides read TGCAGCGTTGGGAAGGGGACAGAGATGGAGACCCAGTACTTC. Its protein is CSVGKGTEMETQYF.